This TCR beta chain originates from a study of yellow fever vaccine responses in identical twins. Study outcomes and limitations: Vaccine T cell responses of twins reportedly seemed partly convergent and partly personalized.

TCRdb re-called the RT-PCR reads with MiXCR, one entry per CDR3 protein. The table shows about 13,000 distinct CDR3 sequences, with 84% occurring only once. This CDR3 has 17 amino acids. Germline CDR1 is MNHNS and CDR2 is SASEGT. Trimming took 6 bases from V and 1 from J; bases not matched to a gene: 10. To note about this clonotype: Its antigen is unidentified.

This chain uses TRBV6-1 with TRBJ1-1, with TRBD1 identical over 11 bases. The sample in question was T cells from blood (PBMCs), unsorted or a sorted subset (not recorded which), obtained before or after yellow fever vaccination (not recorded which). This receptor was obtained from a woman younger than 35 who received the yellow fever vaccine. The CDR3 coding sequence is TGTGCCAGCAGCCTCGGACAGGGGGCTATGGGGAACACTGAAGCTTTCTTT. Its protein product is CASSLGQGAMGNTEAFF.